These 9 T cell receptor beta chains were all obtained from the same sample, sequenced in a study of graft-versus-host responses after intestinal transplantation. Profiling relied on immunoSEQ multiplex PCR, and the TCRdb table lists in-frame clones only, not all of them. The table lists 90,000 to 130,000 clones, 90% to 95% of them singletons. Their specific antigens are unknown. The sequences come from unstimulated CD4+ T cells sorted from spleen or lymph node cells, collected before transplant. The receptors shown here come from a human donor who was the organ donor for an intestinal transplant.

The rearrangement joins TRBV18 to TRBJ2-2; 7 positions agree with TRBD2. Losses at the gene ends were 6 bases for V and 0 bases for J; bases not matched to a gene: 7. Germline loops: CDR1 KGHSH, CDR2 LQKENI. The CDR3 contains 16 residues. CDR3 in amino acids: CASSPTSASNTGELFF. The CDR3 region has the DNA TGTGCCAGCTCCCCAACTAGCGCCTCGAACACCGGGGAGCTGTTTTTT. Variable domain in full (rest from reference TRBV18 and TRBJ2-2): NAGVMQNPRHLVRRRGQEARLRCSPMKGHSHVYWYRQLPEEGLKFMVYLQKENIIDESGMPKERFSAEFPKEGPSILRIQQVVRGDSAAYFCASSPTSASNTGELFFGEGSRLTVL.

This clone was counted once. The V and J genes are TRBV4-2 and TRBJ2-1, with TRBD2 matching over 11 bases. Trimming removed 4 bases from V and 3 bases from J; junction bases left unmatched: 11. This CDR3 is 18 amino acids long. Germline CDR1 and CDR2: LGHNA and YNFKEQ. As DNA, the CDR3 is TGTGCCAGCAGCCGCCATCCGACTAGCGGGAAACTCTACAATGAGCAGTTCTTC. Amino acids: CASSRHPTSGKLYNEQFF.

The chain combines TRBV7-9 with TRBJ2-3, with TRBD2 matching over 7 bases. Germline CDR1 SEHNR, CDR2 FQNEAQ (reference sequence). Trimming at V came to 5 bases and at J to 6 bases, leaving 11 bases not matched to a gene. This CDR3 has 15 amino acids. CDR3 DNA: TGTGCCAGCAGCGTGCCGGGCACCGGGGGGGATACGCAGTATTTT. Its translation: CASSVPGTGGDTQYF.

The rearrangement uses TRBV18 and TRBJ2-7; 13 bases map to TRBD2. CDR3 size: 19 residues. Germline values: CDR1 KGHSH, CDR2 LQKENI. V shed 4 bases and J 3 bases; nucleotides not matched to a gene: 15. CDR3 bases: TGTGCCAGCTCACGACGGACTAGCGGGAGAGGTCCCCGAGTCTACGAGCAGTACTTC. It encodes CASSRRTSGRGPRVYEQYF.

The J gene is TRBJ1-2, the V gene TRBV6-6; TRBD1 agrees at 10 bases. Germline-derived CDR1 and CDR2 are MNHNY and SVGAGI (reference sequence). The CDR3 is made up of 14 amino acids. V lost 5 bases to trimming and J lost 8 bases; unmatched junction nucleotides: 8. The CDR3, as DNA: TGTGCCAGCAGTCCCGGGACAGGGGTACGGGGCTACACCTTC. Translating it yields CASSPGTGVRGYTF.

The genes are TRBV5-1 and TRBJ2-1; 8 bases agree with TRBD2. This CDR3 has 14 amino acids. V was pared by 3 bases and J by 8 bases, with 7 bases of the junction left unmatched. Looked up from germline, CDR1 is SGHRS and CDR2 is YFSETQ. CDR3 loop: CASSSPSGSDEQFF. In nucleotides, the CDR3 is TGCGCCAGCAGCTCCCCTAGCGGGTCGGATGAGCAGTTCTTC.

This sequence joins TRBV10-1 and TRBJ1-2; 9 bases align to TRBD1. The V gene's germline CDR1 is WNHNN and CDR2 SYGVQD (reference sequence). The CDR3 extends over 14 amino acids. V dropped 11 bases and J dropped 9; count of bases not matched to a gene: 16. Written as DNA, the CDR3 is TGCGCCCAGCGTCGGACAGGGGACCAATCAAGCTACACCTTC. Translated, it gives CAQRRTGDQSSYTF.

V and J are TRBV19 and TRBJ1-1; maybe TRBD1 (5 bases). CDR3 size: 14 residues. The ends were cut back, 7 bases at V and 3 bases at J, with 15 bases in the middle. Per the germline V gene, CDR1 is LNHDA and CDR2 is SQIVND (reference sequence). The chain's CDR3 is CASTVWQGDTEAFF. The CDR3 DNA reads as TGTGCCAGTACTGTATGGCAGGGTGACACTGAAGCTTTCTTT.

V and J are TRBV30 and TRBJ2-3, with unresolved D. Germline CDR1 and CDR2: GTSNPN and SVGIG (reference sequence). Trimming took 4 bases from V and 3 from J, leaving 11 bases between them. The CDR3 is 13 amino acids. The CDR3 coding sequence is TGTGCCTGGAAGCAGTTACCAACAGATACGCAGTATTTT. Protein product: CAWKQLPTDTQYF.